The next 7 T cell receptor beta chains were all read from a single sample in a study of blood T cell repertoires in COVID-19. Clones were sequenced by immunoSEQ multiplex PCR, and TCRdb holds only the in-frame ones, with some missing. There are 110,000 to 150,000 clones in the sample; about 76% occur only once, and about 12% lies in the top ten. The sequenced sample consisted of peripheral blood. The source is a man older than 75 with acute or convalescent COVID-19.

This chain connects TRBV18 to TRBJ2-1; 8 bases line up with TRBD1. After removal of 8 bases from V and 3 bases from J, the junction contained 9 bases not matched to a gene. This CDR3 comprises 15 residues. Germline V gene sequence: CDR1 KGHSH, CDR2 LQKENI. The chain's CDR3 is CASPPGTGFYNEQFF. Here the CDR3 DNA reads TGTGCCAGCCCTCCCGGGACAGGATTCTACAATGAGCAGTTCTTC.

The V gene is TRBV5-4, the J gene TRBJ2-7, with D tentatively TRBD1 (6 bases). CDR1 and CDR2 from the germline V gene are SGHNT and YYREEE (reference sequence). The V and J ends lost 4 bases and 1 base respectively, with 15 bases between them. This CDR3 is built from 15 residues. The CDR3 DNA reads as TGTGCCAGCAGCCTCAGGGGTTCACGGTCCTACGAGCAGTACTTC. Its translation is CASSLRGSRSYEQYF.

The chain recombines TRBV4-1 with TRBJ1-1; D not certain. Germline CDR1 is MGHRA and CDR2 is YSYEKL. Between the trimmed V and J ends, which lost 4 bases and 0 bases, there was a span of 12 bases. The CDR3 has 15 residues. The CDR3, as DNA: TGCGCCAGCAGCCTAGCCGGTGGATTGAACACTGAAGCTTTCTTT. It yields the protein CASSLAGGLNTEAFF.

A note on this clone: A junction end diverges from the germline sequence, so it may reflect a read error. The chain couples TRBV5-1 to TRBJ1-2; no definite D call. The germline V gene encodes CDR1 SGHRS and CDR2 YFSETQ. This CDR3 spans 14 amino acids. CDR3 sequence: CASSLGVTNYGYTF. The CDR3 DNA reads TGCGCCAGCAGCTTGGGGGTTACTAATTATGGCTACACCTTC.

The V and J genes are TRBV3-1 (or the pseudogene TRBV3-2) and TRBJ1-2; 7 bases line up with TRBD1. The CDR3 runs to 15 residues. Germline V lookup: CDR1 LGHDT, CDR2 YNNKEL (reference sequence). V lost 1 base to trimming and J lost 8 bases; unmatched junction nucleotides: 10. CDR3 coding DNA: TGTGCCAGCAGCCAAGTCGACAGGGCCCAGTTGGGCTACACCTTC. Residues: CASSQVDRAQLGYTF.

This clone was recorded once. The rearrangement links TRBV4-1 to TRBJ1-4; no definite D call. The CDR3 has 16 amino acids. V lost 4 bases to trimming and J lost 4 bases, with 16 bases between them. Germline CDR1 MGHRA, CDR2 YSYEKL. This chain's CDR3 is CASSPQAGTSNEKLFF. In DNA form, the CDR3 reads TGCGCCAGCAGCCCGCAAGCGGGTACTAGTAATGAAAAACTGTTTTTT.

The chain recombines TRBV9 with TRBJ1-4, with D uncertain. The CDR3 is 14 residues long. Germline V lookup: CDR1 SGDLS, CDR2 YYNGEE. With 2 bases removed from V and 5 bases from J, the gap between germline ends came to 10 bases. The CDR3 protein is CASSVTLENEKLFF. The CDR3 bases are TGTGCCAGCAGCGTGACACTTGAGAATGAAAAACTGTTTTTT.